This TCR beta chain was sequenced in a study of pediatric ulcerative colitis. Study results and caveats: This repertoire reflects total lymphocytes rather than subpopulations like regulatory T cells.

This clone was recorded a few times. Its antigen is unidentified. The data were produced by immunoSEQ multiplex PCR, yet TCRdb's version contains in-frame clones alone and is incomplete. Here the sample spans around 61,000 clones, roughly nine tenths being singletons. The diagnostic colonoscopy in ulcerative colitis patients preceded any immunosuppressive treatment. Germline loops: CDR1 ENHRY, CDR2 SYGVKD. V shed 3 bases and J 5 bases; nucleotides not matched to a gene: 4. This CDR3 has 13 amino acids. The V gene is TRBV10-3, the J gene TRBJ2-7; 7 nucleotides align to TRBD1. Material: blood. The clonotype comes from a boy between 5 and 17 years old with severe ulcerative colitis. The CDR3 coding sequence is TGTGCCATCAGTGATGGGACAGCCCACGAGCAGTACTTC. It is translated as CAISDGTAHEQYF.